These 7 T cell receptor beta chains share one sample of origin, sequenced in a study of T cell clusters in autoimmune cytopenias (dated by TCRdb to about 2019). The data were produced on an Illumina MiSeq. TRB rearrangements were amplified by multiplex PCR using a touch-down protocol with TRB-A and TRB-B primer pools mixed in one tube. The reads, reprocessed by TCRdb, yield one row per CDR3 protein sequence and no DNA. For this sample, the table gives some 14,000 distinct CDR3 sequences. Roughly 2.1% of the sample comes from the top ten. For each sample, TRB amplification used 200 to 300 ng of peripheral blood genomic DNA, equal to around 39,000 genome equivalents. Specimen: peripheral blood. Every receptor here comes from a human donor with an autoimmune cytopenia or autoimmune hepatitis (not recorded which).

This clonotype is deemed medium-sized by its frequency. V is TRBV29-1 and J is TRBJ2-5; with no DNA, the TCRdb D assignment of TRBD1 cannot be verified. The CDR3 extends over 13 amino acids. Germline CDR1 reads SQVTM; CDR2 reads ANQGSEA. CDR3 loop: CSDRDRLLETQYF.

This rearrangement joins TRBV30 to TRBJ1-5. The CDR3 length is 13 residues. Germline CDR1 reads GTSNPN; CDR2 reads SVGIG (reference sequence). CDR3: CAWSLQEDQPQHF. Filled out from reference TRBV30 and TRBJ1-5, the complete variable domain reads SQTIHQWPATLVQPVGSPLSLECTVEGTSNPNLYWYRQAAGRGLQLLFYSVGIGQISSEVPQNLSASRPQDRQFILSSKKLLLSDSGFYLCAWSLQEDQPQHFGDGTRLSIL.

The gene calls are TRBV12-3 or TRBV12-4 and TRBJ1-1; there is no DNA to check the TCRdb D call of TRBD1. This CDR3 contains 14 residues. The CDR3 region is CASSFGTGNTEAFF.

CDR3 region: CASSIDRSLSGANVLTF. The chain is built from TRBV19 and TRBJ2-6. This CDR3 contains 17 residues. Germline V gene lookup returns CDR1 LNHDA and CDR2 SQIVND (reference sequence).

The chain links TRBV5-6 to TRBJ1-2; TCRdb's D call, TRBD1, is unchecked because there is no DNA. The CDR3 totals 15 residues. Germline-derived CDR1 and CDR2 are SGHDT and YYEEEE. The CDR3 spells CASSLISGTGAGYTF.

This clonotype is identified as medium-sized from frequency. V usage is TRBV29-1 and J usage is TRBJ2-7; the D call of TRBD2 rests on TCRdb alone, since no DNA is present to check it. The CDR3 runs to 13 residues. From germline, CDR1 is SQVTM and CDR2 ANQGSEA. The CDR3 sequence is CSVSFGPRYEQYF.

This sequence joins TRBV6-5 and TRBJ2-2. The CDR3 is 11 residues long. Germline V CDR1 and CDR2: MNHEY, SVGAGI. CDR3 protein: CASSPMGELFF.